The 14 T cell receptor beta chains below were found in one sample sequenced in a study of PD-1 blockade in classical Hodgkin lymphoma. Assay: immunoSEQ multiplex PCR; the TCRdb copy retains only in-frame clones and omits some. The sample has roughly 4,200 clones, 70% to 85% seen once. Regarding time point: newly diagnosed, previously untreated cHL patient sample. Investigators obtained CD8+ T cells from thawed PBMCs by magnetic negative selection. The specimen was CD8+ T cells from blood. These receptors were obtained from a human donor with classical Hodgkin lymphoma.

The chain joins TRBV7-2 to TRBJ2-1; 11 bases are shared with TRBD2. CDR3 length equals 18 residues. The V gene's germline CDR1 is SGHTA and CDR2 FQGNSA. Trimming removed 1 base from V and 4 bases from J; junction bases left unmatched: 9. The CDR3 DNA sequence: TGTGCCAGCAGCTTAGGATTCCTAGCGGGAGGAGAGTACAATGAGCAGTTCTTC. This sequence encodes CASSLGFLAGGEYNEQFF. Looking up the rest from reference TRBV7-2 and TRBJ2-1 gives the full variable domain: GAGVSQSPSNKVTEKGKDVELRCDPISGHTALYWYRQSLGQGLEFLIYFQGNSAPDKSGLPSDRFSAERTGGSVSTLTIQRTQQEDSAVYLCASSLGFLAGGEYNEQFFGPGTRLTVL.

This clone was detected only a few times. The chain is built from TRBV27 and TRBJ2-3; no firm D call. CDR3 size: 13 residues. Germline CDR1 is MNHEY and CDR2 is SMNVEV (reference sequence). Deletions cut 5 bases from V and 6 bases from J, with 12 bases between. Written as DNA, the CDR3 is TGTGCCAGCAGTCGGCAGGACCTTGATACGCAGTATTTT. This sequence encodes CASSRQDLDTQYF.

The CDR3 protein is CASSFQGMSTDTQYF. The CDR3 DNA follows: TGTGCCAGCAGTTTTCAGGGGATGAGCACAGATACGCAGTATTTT. The chain links TRBV27 to TRBJ2-3; TRBD1 is a possible D gene (6 bases). With 3 bases removed from V and 0 bases from J, the gap between germline ends came to 10 bases. The CDR3 covers 15 residues. CDR1 MNHEY and CDR2 SMNVEV come from the germline V gene (reference sequence).

The chain carries TRBV28 and TRBJ1-1; the D gene is possibly TRBD1 (6 bases). V lost 7 bases and J lost 10, with 25 bases in between. The CDR3 has 15 amino acids. CDR1 is MDHEN and CDR2 is SYDVKM in the germline V gene. The CDR3 DNA reads as TGTGCCAGCAACTTTGGGGGGCTCATGGCCCTAGGAGCTTTCTTT. Encoded protein: CASNFGGLMALGAFF. Combining the CDR3 with reference TRBV28 and TRBJ1-1 gives the whole variable domain DVKVTQSSRYLVKRTGEKVFLECVQDMDHENMFWYRQDPGLGLRLIYFSYDVKMKEKGDIPEGYSVSREKKERFSLILESASTNQTSMYLCASNFGGLMALGAFFGQGTRLTVV.

The rearrangement uses TRBV7-8 and TRBJ1-4, with a weak D call TRBD1 (6 bases). Germline-derived CDR1 and CDR2 are SGHVS and FQNEAQ. V was clipped by 1 base and J by 12 bases, with 18 bases between them. The CDR3 is 15 residues long. CDR3 coding DNA: TGTGCCAGCAGCTTAGGCACAGGGAGGTCGGTGGAACTGTTTTTT. Protein: CASSLGTGRSVELFF.

CDR3 sequence: CASRDGTGGFYGYTF. The CDR3 nucleotides read TGTGCCAGCAGGGACGGGACAGGGGGGTTCTATGGCTACACCTTC. The chain has TRBV6-5 and TRBJ1-2; 11 bases fit TRBD1. The CDR3 has 15 residues. CDR1 and CDR2 from the germline V gene are MNHEY and SVGAGI. V was clipped by 6 bases and J by 4 bases; unmatched bases: 7.

The CDR3 region has the DNA TGTGCCAGCAGAGATACTAGGGGCTACGAGCAGTACTTC. This encodes CASRDTRGYEQYF. The rearrangement links TRBV2 to TRBJ2-7; D is perhaps TRBD1 or TRBD2 (5 bases each). Trimming stripped 6 bases from V and 3 bases from J, with 12 bases between. The CDR3 contains 13 residues. The germline CDR1 and CDR2 sequences are SNHLY and FYNNEI.

The chain employs TRBV28 and TRBJ2-4, with 12 bases lining up with TRBD2. The length of the CDR3 is 20 residues. The germline V gene has CDR1 MDHEN and CDR2 SYDVKM. J gave up 11 bases and V 3 bases, and 23 bases lay outside the gene matches. The CDR3 DNA sequence: TGTGCCAGCAGTTTTGGTCTAGGGTTGACTAGCGGGAGAACCTATTTAGTTCAGTACTTC. It yields the protein CASSFGLGLTSGRTYLVQYF.

The rearrangement uses TRBV15 and TRBJ2-1, with 13 bases aligning to TRBD2. The J segment lost 7 bases and the V segment lost 3 bases, leaving 6 bases of the junction unmatched. CDR3 length equals 16 residues. From germline, CDR1 is LNHNV and CDR2 YYDKDF (reference sequence). The CDR3 sequence: CATSSPGTSGKNEQFF. The CDR3 DNA follows: TGTGCCACCAGCAGTCCAGGGACTAGCGGGAAAAATGAGCAGTTCTTC. The full variable domain, rest sourced from reference TRBV15 and TRBJ2-1, is DAMVIQNPRYQVTQFGKPVTLSCSQTLNHNVMYWYQQKSSQAPKLLFHYYDKDFNNEADTPDNFQSRRPNTSFCFLDIRSPGLGDTAMYLCATSSPGTSGKNEQFFGPGTRLTVL.

The CDR3 sequence: CASKTSSGANVLTF. For the CDR3, the DNA is TGCGCCAGCAAAACTAGCTCTGGGGCCAACGTCCTGACTTTC. The genes are TRBV5-1 and TRBJ2-6; a weak D match, TRBD2 (5 bases). This CDR3 has 14 amino acids. V dropped 6 bases and J dropped 0 bases, with 7 bases sitting between them. Germline V gives CDR1 SGHRS, CDR2 YFSETQ. The full variable domain, completed using reference TRBV5-1 and TRBJ2-6, is KAGVTQTPRYLIKTRGQQVTLSCSPISGHRSVSWYQQTPGQGLQFLFEYFSETQRNKGNFPGRFSGRQFSNSRSEMNVSTLELGDSALYLCASKTSSGANVLTFGAGSRLTVL.

The chain is built from TRBV6-5 and TRBJ2-7, with no clear D. Looked up from germline, CDR1 is MNHEY and CDR2 is SVGAGI. V lost 5 bases to trimming and J lost 5 bases, with 13 bases between them. The CDR3 length is 13 residues. The CDR3 region is CASSVRVTNEQYF. Here the CDR3 DNA reads TGTGCCAGCAGTGTTCGGGTTACGAACGAGCAGTACTTC.

J is TRBJ2-7 and V is TRBV19, with D perhaps TRBD1 (6 bases). Germline CDR1 LNHDA, CDR2 SQIVND (reference sequence). CDR3 size: 14 residues. V lost 6 bases and J 3 bases, leaving 15 bases between the germline ends. CDR3 coding DNA: TGTGCCAGTAGCTCCGCACAGGGTTACTACGAGCAGTACTTC. Its protein is CASSSAQGYYEQYF.

This chain's CDR3 is CASSPAGGRVGDTQYF. For the CDR3, the DNA is TGTGCCAGCAGCCCAGCGGGAGGGCGAGTCGGGGATACGCAGTATTTT. The chain has TRBV9 and TRBJ2-3; the match to TRBD2 covers 10 bases. CDR3 length: 16 amino acids. Germline V gene data show CDR1 as SGDLS and CDR2 as YYNGEE. The ends lost 4 bases at V and 6 bases at J; junction bases unmatched: 11.

This rearrangement joins TRBV10-3 to TRBJ2-7; 12 positions agree with TRBD2. The CDR3 sequence is 18 residues long. V trimming: 2 bases; J trimming: 0 bases; junction bases outside the gene matches: 8. Per germline, CDR1 ENHRY and CDR2 SYGVKD. CDR3 coding DNA: TGTGCCATCAGTGAGCCCGGACTAGCGGGGCCCAGCTCCTACGAGCAGTACTTC. Its translation is CAISEPGLAGPSSYEQYF.